The T cell receptor beta chain described here comes from a study of blood T cell repertoires in COVID-19. About the research overall: The analysed material was cDNA or gDNA that came from T cells, B-cell-depleted T cells, or PBMCs.

This table comes from immunoSEQ multiplex PCR, and its TCRdb copy is limited to in-frame clones, with some not included. This table holds about 480,000 clones, approximately 89% found once. This CDR3 has 12 amino acids. V lost 4 bases and J 4 bases, leaving 7 bases between the germline ends. Germline values: CDR1 SNHLY, CDR2 FYNNEI. The chain employs TRBV2 and TRBJ2-5; D uncertain. Sequencing was performed on peripheral blood. The sequence came from a young man with COVID-19, enrolled during active disease. CDR3 DNA sequence: TGTGCCAGCAGTGGATTCGGAGAGACCCAGTACTTC. This encodes CASSGFGETQYF. Complete variable domain (other parts from reference TRBV2 and TRBJ2-5): EPEVTQTPSHQVTQMGQEVILRCVPISNHLYFYWYRQILGQKVEFLVSFYNNEISEKSEIFDDQFSVERPDGSNFTLKIRSTKLEDSAMYFCASSGFGETQYFGPGTRLLVL.